Shown below are 5 T cell receptor beta chains from a single sample sequenced in a study of cytomegalovirus exposure and HLA in healthy donors. The PCR was carried out with 60 Vbeta primers and 13 Jbeta primers. Data came from immunoSEQ multiplex PCR; TCRdb stores just in-frame clones and leaves some out. Here the sample spans 100,000 to 150,000 clones, approximately 80% being singletons. Sample: PBMCs. Receptors were obtained from a woman aged 40-49 years in good health and CMV-seronegative.

This chain links TRBV29-1 with TRBJ2-7, with 8 bases lining up with TRBD1. Trimming cost V 5 bases and J 5 bases; bases outside gene matches: 20. Germline CDR1 and CDR2: SQVTM and ANQGSEA. The CDR3 runs 17 residues. The CDR3 coding sequence is TGCAGCGTTCTCCGCCGGGCTCGGACAGGGAGATTCAACGAGCAGTACTTC. Translation: CSVLRRARTGRFNEQYF.

This clone appeared once. The V and J genes are TRBV28 and TRBJ2-1; 11 bases match TRBD2. Trimming at V came to 3 bases and at J to 7 bases, leaving 8 bases not matched to a gene. Germline V lookup: CDR1 MDHEN, CDR2 SYDVKM. This CDR3 is 16 amino acids long. CDR3 region: CASSLVAGGVWNEQFF. As DNA, the CDR3 is TGTGCCAGCAGTTTGGTAGCGGGGGGGGTTTGGAATGAGCAGTTCTTC.

The chain employs TRBV5-1 and TRBJ1-1, with 9 bases lining up with TRBD1. After removal of 0 bases from V and 11 bases from J, the junction contained 8 bases not matched to a gene. Germline assignment: CDR1 SGHRS and CDR2 YFSETQ. The CDR3 has 14 residues. CDR3 nucleotide sequence: TGCGCCAGCAGCTTGGCCCTTGGACAGGGGAAGGCTTTCTTT. Amino acid sequence: CASSLALGQGKAFF.

This clone occurred once. The rearrangement links TRBV10-3 to TRBJ1-1; D is perhaps TRBD1 (5 bases). Germline assignment: CDR1 ENHRY and CDR2 SYGVKD. V was trimmed by 4 bases and J by 6 bases, leaving 6 bases between them. The CDR3 spans 11 residues. The CDR3 sequence is CAISAGAEAFF. In nucleotides, the CDR3 is TGTGCCATCAGTGCGGGGGCTGAAGCTTTCTTT.

The chain joins TRBV28 to TRBJ1-3, with D maybe TRBD1 (5 bases). The V gene's germline CDR1 is MDHEN and CDR2 SYDVKM. The CDR3 has 16 residues. V lost 4 bases, J lost 4 bases, and 17 bases lay in between. CDR3 protein: CASSSHFLGLGNTIYF. Written as DNA, the CDR3 is TGTGCCAGCAGTTCCCATTTTTTGGGGCTCGGAAACACCATATATTTT.